This T cell receptor beta chain was found in a study of glioma-infiltrating T cells after dendritic cell vaccination. Whole-study results and caveats: Longer survival after dendritic cell vaccination followed higher pretreatment TIL content.

CDR1 is SQVTM and CDR2 is ANQGSEA in the germline V gene. The CDR3 length is 13 residues. J gave up 9 bases and V 3 bases, and 8 bases lay outside the gene matches. Generated by immunoSEQ multiplex PCR, the TCRdb table keeps only in-frame clones and is missing some. The table lists 70,000 to 100,000 clones, roughly 80% of them singletons. Regarding time point: after dendritic cell vaccination, including at tumor progression/relapse. Isocitrate dehydrogenase mutation was absent in all glioblastoma patients. This clone was recorded only once. The antigen remains unidentified. The receptor's source is a human donor with glioblastoma. V usage is TRBV29-1 and J usage is TRBJ2-1; TRBD2 matches 7 bases. The sample was blood, taken after dendritic cell vaccination. The CDR3 here is CSVDRGVASEQFF. The CDR3 coding sequence is TGCAGCGTTGATCGGGGGGTGGCGAGTGAGCAGTTCTTC.